This is a list of T cell receptor beta chains from one sample in a study of blood T cell repertoires in COVID-19. Sequenced by immunoSEQ multiplex PCR; TCRdb stores in-frame clones only, minus some. The table has about half a million clones, 80% to 90% seen once. Sequenced: peripheral blood. The receptors here all came from a human donor in a cohort sampled during active COVID-19. Both conserved end residues are part of each CDR3. Each record gives: V gene, CDR3 protein.

>TRBV7-9
CASSRHSPPYEQYF
>TRBV10-2
CASSEQGGNQPQHF
>TRBV3-1/TRBV3-2
CASSQRGAGGTGNTIYF
>TRBV6-6
CASSSEAASPYF
>TRBV27
CASCSGLYQETQYF
>TRBV6-5
CASIGEGTYEQYF
>TRBV5-1
CASSGGLAGAHEQFF
>TRBV25-1
CASSLAGPYNEQFF
>TRBV4-2
CASSQGAGEGADTQYF
>TRBV7-9
CASSLGAGTGNTIYF
>TRBV7-2
CASSLALAGGVNEQFF
>TRBV5-5
CASSISGTGQGNTIYF
>TRBV10-1
CASSESGRGGEQYF
>TRBV3-1/TRBV3-2
CASSRLTGTGGYGYTF
>TRBV10-3
CAISGDRGGDQPQHF
>TRBV7-9
CASSLYTGGTDTQYF
>TRBV21-1
CASSKVTSGSVLTYEQYF
>TRBV12-5
CASGPSGAPNQPQHF
>TRBV28
CASKVANTEAFF
>TRBV14
CASSQLPGLETQYF
>TRBV10-3
CAISGLQDITEAFF
>TRBV3-1/TRBV3-2
CASSQGGAIEQYF
>TRBV5-6
CASSFDGWGTGIEGYTF
>TRBV7-6
CASAGGPEEKLFF
>TRBV5-1
CASSLYRGGSTDTQYF
>TRBV4-3
CASSQVAPGYGYTF
>TRBV5-1
CASSPGQGASGANVLTF
>TRBV4-3
CASSQSSSYNSPLHF
>TRBV5-1
CASSLAEGSGNGELFF
>TRBV5-5
CASSSRTGWNTEAFF
>TRBV29-1
CSAGEGNTEAFF
>TRBV18
CASSPPVDSTEAFF
>TRBV4-2
CASSQDMAVRGFQETQYF
>TRBV7-2
CASSLMGTMRDTQYF
>TRBV6-5
CASRRTSGRAFWQYF
>TRBV6-6
CASSFAGDVYGYTF
>TRBV6-5
CASRGGQAYRYTF
>TRBV7-2
CASSPRTGAWGTEAFF
>TRBV28
CASSLPGQGAMPQHF
>TRBV28
CASSLSGGGMNTEAFF
>TRBV7-3
CASSLGLAGNTGELFF
>TRBV27
CASSLSRTVNSPLHF
>TRBV24-1
CATSDPRQGSNQPQHF
>TRBV19
CASSTPRQGGGTEAFF
>TRBV9
CASSAPSGTITDTQYF
>TRBV19
CASSLRGQGKNIQYF
>TRBV30
CAWSQGAIVNEQFF
>TRBV5-5
CASSYLLELFTYEQYF
>TRBV29-1
CSARTGGNTEAFF
>TRBV7-3
CASSAGQGNPIYF
>TRBV5-1
CASSLGGGLTQYF